The 6 T cell receptor beta chains below all came from one sample that was sequenced in a study of shared clonotypes between healthy human individuals. Positive CCR7 selection of CD45RO-negative cells yielded the naive CD8 cells, and terminally differentiated effector memory CD45RA+ cells were excluded. TCRdb's table, derived via immunoSEQ multiplex PCR, lists solely in-frame clones and lacks some. The data show millions of clones, about 95% seen once. Material: naive CD8+ T cells sorted from blood. The receptors were sampled from a man aged 18 to 30 in good health.

This chain connects TRBV27 to TRBJ2-7, with 9 nucleotides matching TRBD1. The CDR3 runs 15 residues. J lost 5 bases, V lost 1 base, and 6 bases had no gene match. Germline V gene sequence: CDR1 MNHEY, CDR2 SMNVEV (reference sequence). The CDR3 region has the DNA TGTGCCAGCAGTTTATTCGGGACAGGGAAGGACGAGCAGTACTTC. It translates to CASSLFGTGKDEQYF.

CDR3 in amino acids: CASGLPTGTSGTQETQYF. CDR3 nucleotides: TGTGCTAGTGGTTTGCCGACCGGGACTAGCGGGACGCAAGAGACCCAGTACTTC. This chain connects TRBV12-5 to TRBJ2-5; 13 bases match TRBD2. J was trimmed by 2 bases and V by 2 bases; bases with no gene match: 8. Germline lookup yields CDR1 LGHNT and CDR2 FRNRAP. The CDR3 contains 18 residues.

As for this clone: In the same sample, other DNA sequences code for this CDR3. The CDR3: CASSYGTSEQYF. CDR3 bases: TGTGCCAGCAGTTATGGGACATCCGAGCAGTACTTC. The chain is built from TRBV6-5 and TRBJ2-7; a possible D gene is TRBD1 (6 bases). This CDR3 is 12 amino acids long. The V end lost 3 bases, the J end lost 6 bases, and 9 bases lay between the germline ends. The germline V gene encodes CDR1 MNHEY and CDR2 SVGAGI.

This rearrangement joins TRBV6-1 to TRBJ2-7; D gene uncertain. V was clipped by 7 bases and J by 0 bases, with 10 bases between them. Germline loops: CDR1 MNHNS, CDR2 SASEGT. The CDR3 length is 13 residues. CDR3 protein: CASKETLSYEQYF. CDR3 nucleotides: TGTGCCAGCAAGGAGACCCTCTCCTACGAGCAGTACTTC.

The sample holds a few counts of this clone. The V gene is TRBV28, the J gene TRBJ2-7; a possible D gene is TRBD1 (6 bases). V gave up 3 bases and J gave up 1 base, with 10 bases separating them. Germline loops: CDR1 MDHEN, CDR2 SYDVKM. The CDR3 is made up of 14 amino acids. CDR3 DNA sequence: TGTGCCAGCAGTTTGCAGGGGATGTCCTACGAGCAGTACTTC. It is translated as CASSLQGMSYEQYF.

This clone was detected once. V is TRBV28 and J is TRBJ2-7; TRBD1 or TRBD2 may be the D gene (5 bases each). The CDR3 has 14 amino acids. Germline assignment: CDR1 MDHEN and CDR2 SYDVKM. V was shortened by 6 bases and J by 7 bases, with 19 bases between the two germline ends. The CDR3 region is CASSSGPVLVEQYF. CDR3 coding DNA: TGTGCCAGCAGCTCGGGACCCGTGCTGGTGGAGCAGTACTTC.